These T cell receptor beta chains were read from a single sample in a study of shared clonotypes between healthy human individuals. Only in-frame clones appear in the TCRdb table, and some are missing; sequencing was by immunoSEQ multiplex PCR. The table shows 900,000 to 1,200,000 clones, with approximately 78% occurring only once. The sample taken for sequencing was memory CD4+ T cells from PBMCs. These receptors were taken from a man in his late teens or twenties in good health. Some clones in this sample may be carry-over from other donors' samples. Each CDR3 is given with its conserved first and last residue. Each record gives: D gene, V gene, clone size, J gene, CDR3 protein, CDR3 DNA. The D gene is left open where the match is weak. For some rows the clone size is stated as once, few or many, or as a class when expanded; others skip it.

>TRBD2|TRBV4-1|.|TRBJ2-7
CASSHMGGQYLSYEQYF
TGCGCCAGCAGCCACATGGGAGGGCAGTACCTCTCCTACGAGCAGTACTTC
>.|TRBV2|once|TRBJ1-1
CASRQGIMGDTEAFF
TGTGCCAGCAGGCAGGGGATAATGGGAGACACTGAAGCTTTCTTT
>TRBD1|TRBV7-9|.|TRBJ2-7
CASSQRTGTYEQYF
TGTGCCAGCAGCCAACGGACAGGGACCTACGAGCAGTACTTC
>.|TRBV5-1|.|TRBJ2-5
CASSLAGDQETQYF
TGCGCCAGCAGCTTGGCGGGGGACCAAGAGACCCAGTACTTC
>.|TRBV5-1|.|TRBJ2-7
CASSLASGIPSEQYF
TGCGCCAGCAGCTTGGCGTCAGGAATTCCCTCCGAGCAGTACTTC
>.|TRBV28|.|TRBJ2-2
CASNPSRGPRTGELFF
TGTGCCAGCAACCCCTCGCGGGGCCCGAGGACCGGGGAGCTGTTTTTT
>TRBD1|TRBV5-1|.|TRBJ1-2
CASSGGTGYGYTF
TGCGCCAGCAGCGGCGGGACAGGGTATGGCTACACCTTC
>.|TRBV25-1|once|TRBJ1-2
CASSFRAGYGYTF
TGTGCCAGCAGTTTCCGGGCCGGCTATGGCTACACCTTC
>TRBD1|TRBV5-6|once|TRBJ2-3
CASRAGQGFADTQYF
TGTGCCAGCAGGGCGGGACAGGGGTTCGCAGATACGCAGTATTTT
>.|TRBV7-9|.|TRBJ2-7
CASSPRDLYEQYF
TGTGCCAGCAGCCCCCGGGACCTCTACGAGCAGTACTTC
>.|TRBV5-6|.|TRBJ2-6
CASSFGQRGANVLTF
TGTGCCAGCAGCTTCGGACAAAGGGGGGCCAACGTCCTGACTTTC
>.|TRBV7-9|.|TRBJ2-5
CASSPTLGGQETQYF
TGTGCCAGCAGCCCGACACTCGGGGGCCAAGAGACCCAGTACTTC
>TRBD2|TRBV7-2|.|TRBJ2-1
CASSRGSSSYNEQFF
TGTGCCAGCAGCCGCGGGAGTAGCTCCTACAATGAGCAGTTCTTC
>.|TRBV7-8|.|TRBJ2-5
CASSPGQQETQYF
TGTGCCAGCAGCCCCGGACAGCAAGAGACCCAGTACTTC
>TRBD2|TRBV30|.|TRBJ2-3
CAWSVGGKRVDTQYF
TGTGCCTGGAGTGTCGGGGGGAAGAGGGTGGATACGCAGTATTTT
>TRBD1|TRBV18|.|TRBJ1-3
CASSPGQGALSGNTIYF
TGTGCCAGCTCACCAGGACAGGGGGCTCTATCTGGAAACACCATATATTTT
>TRBD2|TRBV7-6|.|TRBJ2-7
CASSLQGSGSSYEQYF
TGTGCCAGCAGCTTACAGGGGAGCGGGAGCTCCTACGAGCAGTACTTC
>.|TRBV5-1|.|TRBJ2-5
CASSFTDQVSRTQYF
TGCGCCAGCAGCTTTACCGACCAGGTCTCGCGGACCCAGTACTTC
>.|TRBV20-1|.|TRBJ1-2
CSARYREFYTF
TGCAGTGCTAGATACAGGGAGTTCTACACCTTC
>TRBD1|TRBV29-1|.|TRBJ1-4
CSVPPGQGEKLFF
TGCAGCGTTCCACCGGGACAGGGTGAAAAACTGTTTTTT
>TRBD2|TRBV7-2|.|TRBJ2-1
CASSLNGLAGVKGEQFF
TGTGCCAGCAGCTTAAATGGACTAGCGGGAGTTAAAGGTGAGCAGTTCTTC
>.|TRBV4-3|many|TRBJ1-3
CASSLQARSSGNTIYF
TGCGCCAGCAGCCTTCAGGCTAGGAGCTCTGGAAACACCATATATTTT
>.|TRBV9|few|TRBJ1-3
CASSVAEGSSGNTIYF
TGTGCCAGCAGCGTAGCGGAGGGATCCTCTGGAAACACCATATATTTT
>.|TRBV19|.|TRBJ1-1
CASSIGGRVTEAFF
TGTGCCAGTAGCATCGGTGGCAGGGTGACTGAAGCTTTCTTT
>.|TRBV6-5|.|TRBJ2-5
CASSYVTEETQYF
TGTGCCAGCAGTTACGTCACAGAAGAGACCCAGTACTTC
>.|TRBV7-3|.|TRBJ2-7
CASSIGPGAYEQYF
TGTGCCAGCAGCATAGGGCCAGGGGCCTACGAGCAGTACTTC
>.|TRBV11-3|.|TRBJ2-3
CASSLGPDTQYF
TGTGCCAGCAGCTTAGGACCAGATACGCAGTATTTT
>.|TRBV29-1|.|TRBJ2-5
CSGRVLETQYF
TGCAGCGGGAGGGTTCTCGAGACCCAGTACTTC
>.|TRBV4-2|few|TRBJ2-2
CASSLERGAGELFF
TGTGCCAGCAGCCTCGAACGGGGAGCCGGGGAGCTGTTTTTT
>.|TRBV7-2|.|TRBJ1-3
CASSLAQGGNTIYF
TGTGCCAGCAGCTTAGCGCAAGGGGGAAACACCATATATTTT
>TRBD1|TRBV13|few|TRBJ2-7
CASSGPGTEIGQYF
TGTGCCAGCAGCGGTCCCGGGACAGAAATCGGGCAGTACTTC
>.|TRBV5-1|.|TRBJ1-3
CASSPQTGAFSGNTIYF
TGCGCCAGCAGCCCGCAGACAGGTGCTTTCTCTGGAAACACCATATATTTT
>.|TRBV28|.|TRBJ1-3
CATEWNSGNTIYF
TGTGCCACCGAGTGGAACTCTGGAAACACCATATATTTT
>TRBD1|TRBV5-1|.|TRBJ2-2
CASSTPTGTNTGELFF
TGCGCCAGCAGCACCCCGACAGGGACGAACACCGGGGAGCTGTTTTTT
>.|TRBV11-2|.|TRBJ2-7
CASRSLWQGITYEQYF
TGTGCCAGCAGATCTTTATGGCAGGGGATAACCTACGAGCAGTACTTC
>.|TRBV28|.|TRBJ1-3
CASISPLGQGASGNTIYF
TGTGCCAGCATCTCACCATTAGGTCAAGGGGCGTCTGGAAACACCATATATTTT
>.|TRBV14|once|TRBJ2-7
CASSQDWASEQYF
TGTGCCAGCAGCCAAGATTGGGCCTCTGAGCAGTACTTC
>.|TRBV7-2|many|TRBJ2-7
CASRPGLPVGYEQYF
TGTGCCAGCAGACCGGGACTCCCCGTGGGCTACGAGCAGTACTTC
>TRBD1|TRBV11-2|.|TRBJ1-5
CASSLTGNQPQHF
TGTGCCAGCAGCCTGACAGGGAATCAGCCCCAGCATTTT
>.|TRBV4-1|.|TRBJ2-7
CASSQKIQSVESSYEQYF
TGCGCCAGCAGCCAGAAAATACAATCGGTCGAAAGCTCCTACGAGCAGTACTTC
>TRBD2|TRBV30|.|TRBJ2-7
CAWTQVIAGGPREQYF
TGTGCCTGGACCCAGGTCATCGCGGGAGGGCCAAGGGAGCAGTACTTC
>.|TRBV28|once|TRBJ1-4
CASIPSAAGLDEKLFF
TGTGCCAGCATCCCCTCGGCGGCAGGGCTGGATGAAAAACTGTTTTTT
>.|TRBV5-1|.|TRBJ1-5
CASSSGDGNQPQHF
TGCGCCAGCAGCTCCGGGGACGGCAATCAGCCCCAGCATTTT
>TRBD1|TRBV19|.|TRBJ1-6
CASSISRGSPLHF
TGTGCCAGTAGTATTTCCAGGGGGTCACCCCTCCACTTT
>.|TRBV12-5|.|TRBJ2-3
CASGLAGDTQYF
TGTGCTAGTGGTTTGGCCGGGGATACGCAGTATTTT
>.|TRBV10-3|once|TRBJ2-2
CAIRDTANTGELFF
TGTGCCATACGGGACACTGCGAACACCGGGGAGCTGTTTTTT
>.|TRBV28|few|TRBJ1-2
CASSRFLDDRSFYGYTF
TGTGCCAGCAGCCGCTTTTTGGACGACAGGTCGTTCTATGGCTACACCTTC
>TRBD1|TRBV19|once|TRBJ1-2
CASSIDGTGGPDGYTF
TGTGCCAGTAGTATAGACGGTACAGGGGGCCCAGATGGCTACACCTTC
>TRBD1|TRBV6-6|.|TRBJ2-2
CATIRTGGTGELFF
TGTGCCACCATAAGGACAGGGGGCACCGGGGAGCTGTTTTTT
>.|TRBV5-1|.|TRBJ2-1
CASRDTSMGSNEQFF
TGCGCCAGCAGAGACACTAGCATGGGCTCTAATGAGCAGTTCTTC
>.|TRBV7-2|.|TRBJ2-1
CASSLGHGSYNEQFF
TGTGCCAGCAGCTTGGGTCACGGTTCCTACAATGAGCAGTTCTTC
>.|TRBV7-6|.|TRBJ2-5
CASSLGGGLEQETQYF
TGTGCCAGCAGCTTAGGAGGGGGACTGGAACAAGAGACCCAGTACTTC
>TRBD1|TRBV2|.|TRBJ2-7
CASTEWTGYGEQYF
TGTGCCAGCACCGAGTGGACAGGGTATGGCGAGCAGTACTTC
>.|TRBV6-6|.|TRBJ2-5
CASSYPRGGYQETQYF
TGTGCCAGCAGTTACCCCAGGGGGGGGTACCAAGAGACCCAGTACTTC
>TRBD1|TRBV5-1|.|TRBJ2-2
CASRPTGGMGTGELFF
TGCGCCAGCAGACCTACAGGGGGCATGGGCACCGGGGAGCTGTTTTTT
>.|TRBV10-3|.|TRBJ2-1
CAISDGSGYNEQFF
TGTGCCATCAGTGACGGGAGTGGGTACAATGAGCAGTTCTTC
>.|TRBV11-3|.|TRBJ2-1
CASSPRGDPRRNEQFF
TGTGCCAGCAGCCCTAGGGGGGACCCCAGACGTAATGAGCAGTTCTTC